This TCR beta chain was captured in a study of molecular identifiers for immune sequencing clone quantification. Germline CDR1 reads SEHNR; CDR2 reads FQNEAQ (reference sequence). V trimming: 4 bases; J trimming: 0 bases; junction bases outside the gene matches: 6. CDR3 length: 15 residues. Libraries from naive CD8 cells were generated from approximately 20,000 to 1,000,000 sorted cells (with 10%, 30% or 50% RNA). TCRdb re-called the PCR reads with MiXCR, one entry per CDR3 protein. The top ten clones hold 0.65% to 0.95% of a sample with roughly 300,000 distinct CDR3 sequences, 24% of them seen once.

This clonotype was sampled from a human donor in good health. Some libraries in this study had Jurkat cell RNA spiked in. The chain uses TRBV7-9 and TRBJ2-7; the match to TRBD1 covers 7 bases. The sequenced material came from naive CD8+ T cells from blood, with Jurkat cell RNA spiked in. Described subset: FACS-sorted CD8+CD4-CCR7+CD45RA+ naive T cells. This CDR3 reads CASSSGQDLSYEQYF. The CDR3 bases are TGTGCCAGCAGCTCCGGACAGGACCTCTCCTACGAGCAGTACTTC.